The 20 T cell receptor beta chains below all came from one sample that was sequenced in a study of graft-versus-host responses after intestinal transplantation (dated by TCRdb to 2020 to 2023). The library relied on the immunoSEQ multiplex PCR assay. TCRdb limited this immuneACCESS table to in-frame rearrangements with V and J called. A share of clones is missing; checked studies link under half to unresolved V genes, and the rest is unexplained. Present in this sample are about 20,000 clones, just over 75% of which were seen just once. Jointly, the top ten make up about 3% of the sample. To isolate intraepithelial and lamina propria lymphocytes from graft specimens, dithiothreitol, EDTA incubations and collagenase D digestion were used. The source material was ileum tissue, sampled 12 days after intestinal transplant. Receptors were obtained from a human patient who received an intestinal transplant, so some T cells may come from the graft donor.

The chain is built from TRBV11-1 and TRBJ2-2, with a weak D call TRBD1 (6 bases). This CDR3 region has 16 residues. The V gene's germline CDR1 is SGHAT and CDR2 FQDESV (reference sequence). Trimming took 4 bases from V and 1 from J, leaving 13 bases between them. CDR3 sequence: CASSSRGGLNTGELFF. As DNA, the CDR3 is TGTGCCAGCAGCTCGCGAGGGGGTTTGAACACCGGGGAGCTGTTTTTT. Together with reference TRBV11-1 and TRBJ2-2, the CDR3 gives the full variable domain: EAEVAQSPRYKITEKSQAVAFWCDPISGHATLYWYRQILGQGPELLVQFQDESVVDDSQLPKDRFSAERLKGVDSTLKIQPAELGDSAMYLCASSSRGGLNTGELFFGEGSRLTVL.

V gene TRBV27 combines with J gene TRBJ2-3; 8 bases agree with TRBD1. Germline CDR1 reads MNHEY; CDR2 reads SMNVEV (reference sequence). The CDR3 sequence is 14 residues long. The J segment lost 4 bases and the V segment lost 4 bases, leaving 4 bases of the junction unmatched. CDR3 sequence (DNA): TGTGCCAGCAGTTCGGACAGGGCGGCAGATACGCAGTATTTT. This translates into CASSSDRAADTQYF.

The CDR3 is CASGVGAGGADTQYF. In DNA form, the CDR3 reads TGTGCCAGCGGGGTGGGAGCGGGGGGTGCGGATACGCAGTATTTT. The J gene is TRBJ2-3, the V gene TRBV6-1, with 9 nucleotides matching TRBD2. Germline V gene data show CDR1 as MNHNS and CDR2 as SASEGT. This CDR3 has 15 amino acids. V gave up 8 bases and J gave up 6 bases; unmatched junction bases: 12.

The rearrangement links TRBV5-4 to TRBJ2-2; D remains ambiguous. V dropped 7 bases and J dropped 1 base, with 5 bases sitting between them. The V gene's germline CDR1 is SGHNT and CDR2 YYREEE (reference sequence). This CDR3 has 12 residues. The CDR3 loop reads CASRQNTGELFF. In DNA, the CDR3 is TGTGCCAGCCGACAGAACACCGGGGAGCTGTTTTTT.

The rearrangement links TRBV6-5 to TRBJ2-7; 7 positions agree with TRBD1. J was trimmed by 2 bases and V by 7 bases; bases with no gene match: 11. The CDR3 sequence is 15 residues long. Germline CDR1 MNHEY, CDR2 SVGAGI. The DNA for the CDR3 is TGTGCCAGCACCCCAGACAGGGTTGTCCCCTACGAGCAGTACTTC. This translates into CASTPDRVVPYEQYF.

This clone was detected only once. Other nucleotide sequences in the sample specify the same CDR3. The chain is built from TRBV25-1 and TRBJ1-1; TRBD1 is a possible D gene (6 bases). V gave up 2 bases and J gave up 6 bases, with 16 bases separating them. The CDR3 consists of 15 residues. CDR1 is MGHDK, CDR2 SYGVNS, per germline. Written as DNA, the CDR3 is TGTGCCAGCAGTGAACTCAGGGGATTAATTTCTGAAGCTTTCTTT. As protein: CASSELRGLISEAFF.

The CDR3 loop is CASRPTSGSSYEQYF. CDR3 in DNA: TGTGCCAGCAGGCCGACTAGCGGAAGCTCCTACGAGCAGTACTTC. The chain employs TRBV28 and TRBJ2-7, with 9 positions matching TRBD2. Trimming cost V 6 bases and J 0 bases; bases outside gene matches: 6. The CDR3 runs to 15 residues. Germline V gives CDR1 MDHEN, CDR2 SYDVKM.

The rearrangement uses TRBV19 and TRBJ2-4; 7 nucleotides agree with TRBD1. The CDR3 is 14 residues long. In germline, CDR1 is LNHDA, CDR2 SQIVND (reference sequence). Germline trimming cut 7 bases from V and 2 bases from J; bases unmatched to any gene: 5. DNA of the CDR3: TGTGCCAGTAACCGGGACAGTTCCAAAAACATTCAGTACTTC. The encoded protein is CASNRDSSKNIQYF.

Concerning this clone itself: Distinct nucleotide sequences in the sample also encode this CDR3. The V and J genes are TRBV7-9 and TRBJ1-1; TRBD1 matches at 7 bases. Germline V gene lookup returns CDR1 SEHNR and CDR2 FQNEAQ (reference sequence). The J segment lost 12 bases and the V segment lost 3 bases, leaving 7 bases of the junction unmatched. The CDR3 spans 12 residues. The CDR3 DNA reads TGTGCCAGCAGCTTCGGGACAGTCGGAACTTTCTTT. Translation gives CASSFGTVGTFF. The full variable domain, in which reference TRBV7-9 and TRBJ1-1 provide the parts outside the CDR3, is DTGVSQNPRHKITKRGQNVTFRCDPISEHNRLYWYRQTLGQGPEFLTYFQNEAQLEKSRLLSDRFSAERPKGSFSTLEIQRTEQGDSAMYLCASSFGTVGTFFGQGTRLTVV.

The J gene is TRBJ1-1, the V gene TRBV11-2; TRBD1 might be the D (5 bases). The CDR3 consists of 17 residues. Germline V gene data show CDR1 as SGHAT and CDR2 as FQNNGV. V lost 3 bases, J lost 5 bases, and 22 bases lay in between. The CDR3 here is CASSFPREGLWYTEAFF. CDR3 in DNA: TGTGCCAGCAGCTTCCCCAGGGAGGGATTATGGTATACTGAAGCTTTCTTT.

The chain uses TRBV18 and TRBJ1-1; 10 nucleotides line up with TRBD1. J lost 8 bases, V lost 3 bases, and 12 bases had no gene match. This CDR3 contains 16 residues. The germline V gene encodes CDR1 KGHSH and CDR2 LQKENI. The CDR3 DNA sequence: TGTGCCAGCTCACCTTCGACAGGGGGCCAAATCAGCGAAGCTTTCTTT. Residues: CASSPSTGGQISEAFF.

The chain couples TRBV2 to TRBJ2-2; TRBD1 agrees at 9 bases. The junction had 10 bases not matched to a gene; V was cut back by 6 bases and J by 2 bases. Germline V gene sequence: CDR1 SNHLY, CDR2 FYNNEI. This CDR3 region has 17 residues. The CDR3 DNA is TGTGCCAGCAGGGGAGACCGGGACAGGGTAAACACCGGGGAGCTGTTTTTT. Its protein is CASRGDRDRVNTGELFF.

The J gene is TRBJ2-6, the V gene TRBV6-1; no clear D. Germline CDR1 is MNHNS and CDR2 is SASEGT. V lost 5 bases and J lost 1, with 6 bases in between. This CDR3 has 14 amino acids. This chain's CDR3 is CASSLMSGANVLTF. In nucleotides, the CDR3 is TGTGCCAGCAGTTTAATGTCTGGGGCCAACGTCCTGACTTTC.

V gene TRBV15 combines with J gene TRBJ1-4; D is possibly TRBD1 (5 bases). V was shortened by 9 bases and J by 4 bases, with 12 bases between the two germline ends. There are 13 residues in the CDR3. The germline V gene encodes CDR1 LNHNV and CDR2 YYDKDF (reference sequence). This CDR3 reads CATWQGDNEKLFF. CDR3 nucleotide sequence: TGTGCCACTTGGCAAGGGGATAATGAAAAACTGTTTTTT.

This clone has just a few counts. The V gene is TRBV27, the J gene TRBJ2-7; the D gene is possibly TRBD2 (6 bases). Germline V gene data show CDR1 as MNHEY and CDR2 as SMNVEV (reference sequence). The CDR3 loop spans 12 amino acids. V was clipped by 1 base and J by 6 bases, with 7 bases between them. CDR3 sequence: CASSLLGGEQYF. The DNA for the CDR3 is TGTGCCAGCAGTTTATTGGGGGGCGAGCAGTACTTC.

This chain joins TRBV5-4 and TRBJ2-5, with 9 bases identical to TRBD2. The CDR3 is 13 residues long. V lost 5 bases, J lost 4 bases, and 3 bases stayed unmatched. Germline V gene sequence: CDR1 SGHNT, CDR2 YYREEE (reference sequence). The CDR3 protein is CASSSGLAETQYF. CDR3 nucleotide sequence: TGTGCCAGCAGTTCGGGACTAGCAGAGACCCAGTACTTC.

The J gene is TRBJ2-1, the V gene TRBV6-4; 9 positions agree with TRBD2. With V trimmed by 0 bases and J by 4 bases, 4 bases remained unmatched. The CDR3 has 16 amino acids. Germline V gene sequence: CDR1 MRHNA, CDR2 SNTAGT. In nucleotides, the CDR3 is TGTGCCAGCAGTGACTCGGGCGGGGGGGCTTACAATGAGCAGTTCTTC. It is translated as CASSDSGGGAYNEQFF.

The chain employs TRBV11-3 and TRBJ2-1, with 10 bases matching TRBD2. This CDR3 has 16 residues. The V segment lost 0 bases and the J segment 4 bases; nucleotides outside the gene matches: 3. CDR1 is SGHNT, CDR2 YENEEA, per germline. The CDR3 reads CASSLDRGLAYNEQFF. The CDR3, as DNA: TGTGCCAGCAGCTTAGATCGGGGACTAGCGTACAATGAGCAGTTCTTC.

This chain joins TRBV4-1 and TRBJ2-6; 8 nucleotides align to TRBD2. CDR3 length: 17 amino acids. With 4 bases clipped from V and 0 bases from J, the junction kept 5 bases outside the gene matches. CDR1 is MGHRA, CDR2 YSYEKL, per germline. CDR3: CASSPNRGGSGANVLTF. The CDR3 coding sequence is TGCGCCAGCAGCCCAAATCGGGGGGGCTCTGGGGCCAACGTCCTGACTTTC.

This clone is a singleton in its sample. V and J are TRBV5-5 and TRBJ1-3; 9 positions match TRBD1. CDR3 size: 16 residues. V lost 3 bases, J lost 9 bases, and 13 bases stayed unmatched. The V gene's germline CDR1 is SGHKS and CDR2 YYEKEE (reference sequence). The CDR3 coding sequence is TGTGCCAGCAGCTCCCTTGGGACAGGGCATAAAGGCACCATATATTTT. Amino acids: CASSSLGTGHKGTIYF.